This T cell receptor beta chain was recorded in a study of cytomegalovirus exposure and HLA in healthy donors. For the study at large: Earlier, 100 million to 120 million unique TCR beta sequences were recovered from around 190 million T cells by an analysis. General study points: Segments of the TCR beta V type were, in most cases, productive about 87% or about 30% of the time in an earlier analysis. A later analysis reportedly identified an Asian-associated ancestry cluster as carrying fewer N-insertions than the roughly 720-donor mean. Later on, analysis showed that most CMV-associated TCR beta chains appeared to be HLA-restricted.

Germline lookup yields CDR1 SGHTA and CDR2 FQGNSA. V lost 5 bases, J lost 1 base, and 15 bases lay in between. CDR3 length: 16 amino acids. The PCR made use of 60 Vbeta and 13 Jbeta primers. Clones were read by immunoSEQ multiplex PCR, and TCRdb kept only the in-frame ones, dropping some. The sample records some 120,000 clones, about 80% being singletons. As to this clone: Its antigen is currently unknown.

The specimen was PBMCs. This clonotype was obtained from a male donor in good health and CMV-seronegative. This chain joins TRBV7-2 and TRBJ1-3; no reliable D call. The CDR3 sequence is CASSPQWQRSGNTIYF. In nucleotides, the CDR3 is TGTGCCAGCAGCCCCCAGTGGCAGCGGTCTGGAAACACCATATATTTT.